This is a list of T cell receptor beta chains from one sample in a study of T cells in Graves' hyperthyroidism and ophthalmopathy. MiXCR, applied by TCRdb to the multiplex PCR reads, yields one record per CDR3 protein. There are 750,000 to 950,000 distinct CDR3 sequences in the sample; roughly 40% occur only once, and 7.5% to 9.5% lies in the top ten. Material for sequencing was blood. These receptors all stem from a man aged 18 to 30 with Graves' hyperthyroidism. Each CDR3 is given with its conserved first and last residue. Each record gives: clone size, V gene, J gene, D gene, CDR3 protein, CDR3 DNA. D genes are given only for firm matches. Size values are once, few and many counts, or a class for expanded clones, and some rows have none.

few	TRBV25-1	TRBJ2-5	TRBD2	CASSSPAGATTQYF	TGTGCCAGCAGTTCCCCAGCGGGGGCTACCACCCAGTACTTC
few	TRBV5-1	TRBJ1-1	-	CASTKDSMNTEAFF	TGCGCCAGTACCAAGGACAGTATGAACACTGAAGCTTTCTTT
-	TRBV20-1	TRBJ1-1	-	CSARDSPGQAEAFF	TGCAGTGCTAGAGATTCGCCGGGACAAGCTGAAGCTTTCTTT
many	TRBV2	TRBJ2-7	-	CASSEGAYEQYF	TGTGCCAGCAGTGAAGGTGCCTACGAGCAGTACTTC
-	TRBV7-6	TRBJ2-5	-	CASSLEVATLKETQYF	TGTGCCAGCAGCTTAGAAGTTGCGACCTTAAAAGAGACCCAGTACTTC
many	TRBV10-1	TRBJ1-1	-	CASSEGATEAFF	TGCGCCAGCAGTGAGGGGGCTACTGAAGCTTTCTTT
-	TRBV5-1	TRBJ2-7	-	CASKKGYGYEQYF	TGCGCCAGCAAAAAGGGGTATGGGTACGAGCAGTACTTC
few	TRBV2	TRBJ2-2	TRBD1	CASYAQGAAGELFF	TGTGCCAGCTATGCGCAGGGGGCGGCCGGGGAGCTGTTTTTT
-	TRBV20-1	TRBJ1-1	-	CSASSLGGGTEAFF	TGCAGTGCCAGCAGCTTAGGGGGGGGCACTGAAGCTTTCTTT
few	TRBV9	TRBJ1-4	-	CASSPQDPNEKLFF	TGTGCCAGCAGTCCCCAAGATCCTAATGAAAAACTGTTTTTT
-	TRBV5-1	TRBJ2-5	-	CASSLGSGRKETQYF	TGCGCCAGCAGCTTGGGGTCAGGGAGGAAAGAGACCCAGTACTTC
few	TRBV7-3	TRBJ1-2	-	CASSLGQRGSVNYGYTF	TGTGCCAGCAGCTTAGGACAGAGGGGTTCTGTGAACTATGGCTACACCTTC
-	TRBV29-1	TRBJ2-7	-	CSQGRTRAEQYF	TGCAGCCAAGGCCGGACAAGAGCCGAGCAGTACTTC
many	TRBV7-8	TRBJ1-6	-	CASSLIKGSVDSPLHF	TGTGCCAGCAGCTTAATTAAGGGATCGGTAGATTCACCCCTCCACTTT
-	TRBV2	TRBJ1-4	-	CASSESPGNEKLFF	TGTGCCAGCAGTGAAAGCCCAGGGAATGAAAAACTGTTTTTT
once	TRBV29-1	TRBJ1-2	-	CSVEEGSSDGYTF	TGCAGCGTTGAAGAGGGAAGTAGCGACGGCTACACCTTC
-	TRBV20-1	TRBJ2-5	-	CSASSGEAETQYF	TGCAGTGCCAGCTCCGGGGAGGCAGAGACCCAGTACTTC
once	TRBV10-1	TRBJ2-7	TRBD1	CASSQGGDRGWGVPYEQYF	TGTGCCAGCAGCCAAGGTGGGGACAGGGGATGGGGAGTGCCCTACGAGCAGTACTTC
-	TRBV7-2	TRBJ1-5	-	CASTPVSSNQPQHF	TGTGCCAGCACCCCGGTCAGTAGCAATCAGCCCCAGCATTTT
few	TRBV4-1	TRBJ2-7	-	CASSQPKGEQYF	TGCGCCAGCAGCCAACCCAAGGGGGAGCAGTACTTC
few	TRBV7-2	TRBJ2-7	-	CASSLGDYSVEQYF	TGTGCCAGCAGCTTAGGGGATTATTCTGTAGAGCAGTACTTC
once	TRBV9	TRBJ1-3	-	CASSVWGVGQPGNTIYF	TGTGCCAGCAGCGTGTGGGGGGTCGGTCAGCCTGGAAACACCATATATTTT
few	TRBV7-2	TRBJ1-1	TRBD1	CASSTDRDSEAFF	TGTGCCAGCAGCACGGACAGGGACTCTGAAGCTTTCTTT
-	TRBV7-9	TRBJ1-1	TRBD1	CASSGFKGAHTEAFF	TGTGCCAGCAGCGGGTTCAAGGGGGCCCATACTGAAGCTTTCTTT
-	TRBV7-3	TRBJ2-2	-	CASSHTGFTGELFF	TGTGCCAGCAGCCACACAGGATTCACCGGGGAGCTGTTTTTT
-	TRBV5-1	TRBJ1-1	TRBD1	CASTLYPRDRGSRFTEAFF	TGCGCCAGCACCCTCTACCCCCGGGACAGGGGATCGAGGTTCACTGAAGCTTTCTTT
-	TRBV12-3/TRBV12-4	TRBJ2-7	TRBD1	CASSFEQGAYEQYF	TGTGCCAGCAGTTTTGAGCAGGGGGCCTACGAGCAGTACTTC
many	TRBV24-1	TRBJ2-2	-	CATPDTNTGELFF	TGTGCCACCCCCGACACGAACACCGGGGAGCTGTTTTTT
-	TRBV29-1	TRBJ2-5	-	CSSPWPQETQYF	TGCAGCAGCCCCTGGCCCCAAGAGACCCAGTACTTC
few	TRBV20-1	TRBJ2-7	-	CSASRELNSYEQYF	TGCAGTGCTAGTCGGGAGCTCAACTCCTACGAGCAGTACTTC
-	TRBV13	TRBJ2-5	-	CASSQRGQPPKTQYF	TGTGCCAGCAGCCAAAGGGGCCAGCCTCCCAAGACCCAGTACTTC
few	TRBV12-3/TRBV12-4	TRBJ2-5	-	CASSSPLQGRETQYF	TGTGCCAGCAGTTCCCCCCTCCAGGGGAGAGAGACCCAGTACTTC